One and the same sample provided the 26 T cell receptor beta chains below, sequenced in a study of cytomegalovirus exposure and HLA in healthy donors listed by TCRdb under 2017. Library construction relied on the immunoSEQ multiplex PCR assay. For the multiplex PCR, a mixture combining 60 forward primers for TCR Vbeta segments and 13 reverse primers for TCR Jbeta segments was used. TCRdb limited this immuneACCESS table to in-frame rearrangements with V and J called. A share of clones is missing; checked studies link under half to unresolved V genes, and the rest is unexplained. In this sample the table shows around 75,000 clones, about 78% of which occur a single time. Together, the top ten hold roughly 3% of the sample. The sample taken for sequencing was PBMCs. The receptors here all came from a man aged 18-30 years in good health and CMV-seronegative.

V and J are TRBV9 and TRBJ2-3, with TRBD2 matching 13 bases. Germline CDR1 is SGDLS and CDR2 is YYNGEE. The CDR3 length is 16 residues. V trimming: 6 bases; J trimming: 0 bases; junction bases outside the gene matches: 4. CDR3 amino acids: CASTGTSGISTDTQYF. CDR3 DNA: TGTGCCAGCACCGGGACTAGCGGGATTAGCACAGATACGCAGTATTTT.

The V call is TRBV15, the J call TRBJ1-5; possibly TRBD1 for D (5 bases). Germline loops: CDR1 LNHNV, CDR2 YYDKDF (reference sequence). With 1 base removed from V and 8 bases from J, the gap between germline ends came to 9 bases. This CDR3 region has 13 residues. CDR3 DNA: TGTGCCACCAGCAGAGCCCCGGGGGAGCCCCAGCATTTT. Its protein product is CATSRAPGEPQHF.

The chain employs TRBV5-1 and TRBJ2-4; D might be TRBD2 (6 bases). CDR1 and CDR2 (germline): SGHRS, YFSETQ. Trimming cost V 2 bases and J 3 bases, with 9 bases left between them. This CDR3 has 14 amino acids. CDR3 residues: CASSLEEGKNIQYF. CDR3 coding DNA: TGCGCCAGCAGCTTAGAGGAGGGCAAAAACATTCAGTACTTC.

This chain joins TRBV6-1 and TRBJ2-7; TRBD1 aligns across 7 bases. Germline V gene data show CDR1 as MNHNS and CDR2 as SASEGT. J lost 2 bases, V lost 4 bases, and 5 bases had no gene match. This CDR3 comprises 14 residues. The CDR3 coding sequence is TGTGCCAGCAGTGTGGGACAGATGACCTACGAGCAGTACGTC. Its protein is CASSVGQMTYEQYV.

The table lists this clone with a few counts. The CDR3 loop reads CASSGRGGRGANVLTF. CDR3 DNA sequence: TGTGCCAGCAGTGGGAGGGGGGGGCGTGGGGCCAACGTCCTGACTTTC. The V gene is TRBV2, the J gene TRBJ2-6, with a weak D call TRBD2 (7 bases). V shed 4 bases and J shed 3 bases, with 13 bases lying between them. The CDR3 runs 16 residues. Germline V gene sequence: CDR1 SNHLY, CDR2 FYNNEI.

CDR3 nucleotide sequence: TGTGCCAGTAGTATACCCGCGGGGAAGAACACTGAAGCTTTCTTT. This encodes CASSIPAGKNTEAFF. The rearrangement joins TRBV19 to TRBJ1-1, with D unclear. Germline CDR1 and CDR2: LNHDA and SQIVND (reference sequence). V lost 2 bases, J lost 1 base, and 11 bases lay in between. CDR3 size: 15 residues.

The chain joins TRBV2 to TRBJ1-1; D is undetermined. Trimming pared 6 bases from V and 4 bases from J, leaving 6 bases between. Germline loops: CDR1 SNHLY, CDR2 FYNNEI. The CDR3 sequence is 11 residues long. CDR3 nucleotide sequence: TGTGCCAGCAGGGAGGGCACTGAAGCTTTCTTT. It is translated as CASREGTEAFF.

The chain joins TRBV27 to TRBJ1-1, with D perhaps TRBD1 (5 bases). V lost 6 bases and J lost 1, with 15 bases in between. The CDR3 has 15 amino acids. Germline CDR1 MNHEY, CDR2 SMNVEV (reference sequence). Here the CDR3 DNA reads TGTGCCAGCAGCCTAAGGGCAGGGCCGAACACTGAAGCTTTCTTT. It specifies CASSLRAGPNTEAFF.

This chain links TRBV19 with TRBJ2-2; the match to TRBD2 covers 7 bases. There are 16 residues in the CDR3. The ends lost 3 bases at V and 2 bases at J; junction bases unmatched: 6. Germline V gene sequence: CDR1 LNHDA, CDR2 SQIVND (reference sequence). The CDR3 sequence is CASSMRGGVNTGELFF. The CDR3 DNA follows: TGTGCCAGTAGTATGAGGGGAGGGGTTAACACCGGGGAGCTGTTTTTT.

The genes are TRBV6-1 and TRBJ1-2; D may be TRBD1 (6 bases). Trimming took 6 bases from V and 9 from J, leaving 23 bases between them. Germline lookup yields CDR1 MNHNS and CDR2 SASEGT. The CDR3 covers 15 residues. The CDR3 DNA sequence: TGTGCCAGCAGCCCACAAACAATCGGACAGAACCGCTACACCTTC. The encoded protein is CASSPQTIGQNRYTF.

This clone came up a few times. This chain uses TRBV6-1 with TRBJ2-7; possibly TRBD1 for D (5 bases). Germline V CDR1 and CDR2: MNHNS, SASEGT. V lost 7 bases to trimming and J lost 1 base, with 14 bases between them. This CDR3 region has 14 residues. The chain's CDR3 is CASKKGPSSYEQYV. CDR3 DNA: TGTGCCAGCAAGAAGGGGCCATCTTCCTACGAGCAGTACGTC.

The table lists this clone with a few counts. This rearrangement joins TRBV7-9 to TRBJ1-5; D not resolved. Germline V gene lookup returns CDR1 SEHNR and CDR2 FQNEAQ (reference sequence). This CDR3 has 15 amino acids. Trimming shortened V by 1 base and J by 0 bases, and 7 bases separated the two germline ends. In DNA, the CDR3 is TGTGCCAGCAGCTTAGAGGGAGCTAGCAATCAGCCCCAGCATTTT. Protein: CASSLEGASNQPQHF.

This clone was found a few times. The chain joins TRBV2 to TRBJ2-1, with 12 bases fitting TRBD2. Per the germline V gene, CDR1 is SNHLY and CDR2 is FYNNEI. CDR3 length: 13 amino acids. The ends lost 8 bases at V and 9 bases at J; junction bases unmatched: 5. DNA of the CDR3: TGTGCCAGCGGGGCTAGCGGGGGGGGTGAGCAGTTCTTC. Translated, it gives CASGASGGGEQFF.

The chain recombines TRBV11-2 with TRBJ2-7; 7 bases line up with TRBD1. The CDR3 runs to 14 residues. After removal of 5 bases from V and 3 bases from J, the junction contained 7 bases not matched to a gene. Germline V gene lookup returns CDR1 SGHAT and CDR2 FQNNGV. Here the CDR3 reads CASSRGQANYEQYV. As DNA, the CDR3 is TGTGCCAGCAGCCGCGGACAGGCCAACTACGAGCAGTACGTC.

This clone was counted a few times. J is TRBJ2-7 and V is TRBV2, with a weak D call TRBD1 (6 bases). CDR3 size: 12 residues. Germline values: CDR1 SNHLY, CDR2 FYNNEI. Between the trimmed V and J ends, which lost 5 bases and 5 bases, there was a span of 10 bases. CDR3 residues: CASSIQGNEQYV. Here the CDR3 DNA reads TGTGCCAGCAGTATACAGGGTAACGAGCAGTACGTC.

The genes are TRBV5-4 and TRBJ2-7, with 8 nucleotides matching TRBD2. V was pared by 0 bases and J by 5 bases, with 7 bases of the junction left unmatched. Per germline, CDR1 SGHNT and CDR2 YYREEE (reference sequence). This CDR3 has 15 residues. The CDR3 sequence: CASSLAGRGADEQYF. Written as DNA, the CDR3 is TGTGCCAGCAGCTTGGCGGGGCGGGGGGCGGACGAGCAGTACTTC.

This clone was counted a single time. For the CDR3, the DNA is TGTGCCAGCAGCTTAGGCCCGACAGGGAGAGAGACCCAGTACTTC. It specifies CASSLGPTGRETQYF. This rearrangement joins TRBV7-2 to TRBJ2-5; 7 positions match TRBD1. Per the germline V gene, CDR1 is SGHTA and CDR2 is FQGNSA. V was clipped by 1 base and J by 4 bases; unmatched bases: 6. There are 15 residues in the CDR3.

This clone was recorded a few times. The rearrangement links TRBV11-2 to TRBJ1-1; D remains unclear. Trimming removed 3 bases at V and 2 bases at J, with 7 bases between. The CDR3 runs 13 residues. Germline values: CDR1 SGHAT, CDR2 FQNNGV. DNA of the CDR3: TGTGCCAGCAGCTTCAAAAAAAACACTGAAGCTTTCTTT. Protein product: CASSFKKNTEAFF.

The chain uses TRBV5-5 and TRBJ2-2; perhaps TRBD2 as D (7 bases). This CDR3 is built from 16 residues. Germline CDR1 and CDR2: SGHKS and YYEKEE (reference sequence). The germline V and J ends were trimmed by 4 bases and 3 bases, with 16 bases remaining between them. The CDR3 DNA reads as TGTGCCAGCAGCACGGAGGGGGGGGTGTACACCGGGGAGCTGTTTTTT. Residues: CASSTEGGVYTGELFF.

J is TRBJ2-3 and V is TRBV2; 7 bases map to TRBD1. Germline V gene data show CDR1 as SNHLY and CDR2 as FYNNEI. V trimming: 5 bases; J trimming: 3 bases; junction bases outside the gene matches: 8. The CDR3 has 15 residues. The CDR3 spells CASSQDRVGTDTQYF. The CDR3 DNA reads TGTGCCAGCAGTCAAGACAGGGTGGGGACAGATACGCAGTATTTT.

V usage is TRBV7-2 and J usage is TRBJ1-6, with TRBD1 matching 12 bases. This CDR3 is 17 amino acids long. The J segment lost 10 bases and the V segment lost 1 base, leaving 8 bases of the junction unmatched. Germline values: CDR1 SGHTA, CDR2 FQGNSA. Written as DNA, the CDR3 is TGTGCCAGCAGCTTAGAGCTCGGGACAGGGGGCCGGTCACCCCTCCACTTT. Translated, it gives CASSLELGTGGRSPLHF.

Only one count was recorded for this clone. The chain carries TRBV25-1 and TRBJ2-5; D is perhaps TRBD2 (6 bases). The germline V gene has CDR1 MGHDK and CDR2 SYGVNS. Trimming shortened V by 2 bases and J by 4 bases, and 11 bases separated the two germline ends. The CDR3 runs to 14 residues. CDR3 sequence reads: CASSEQGLRETQYF. The CDR3 DNA reads TGTGCCAGCAGTGAACAGGGACTGAGAGAGACCCAGTACTTC.

There are a few counts of this clone. This chain joins TRBV7-6 and TRBJ2-2; 11 bases agree with TRBD2. The germline V gene encodes CDR1 SGHVS and CDR2 FNYEAQ. This CDR3 is 20 amino acids long. Germline trimming cut 2 bases from V and 4 bases from J; bases unmatched to any gene: 15. The CDR3 sequence is CASSLPKTFLAGGSTGELFF. The CDR3 DNA sequence: TGTGCCAGCAGCTTACCCAAAACCTTCCTAGCGGGGGGTTCCACCGGGGAGCTGTTTTTT. Drawing the rest from reference TRBV7-6 and TRBJ2-2, the complete variable domain is GAGVSQSPRYKVTKRGQDVALRCDPISGHVSLYWYRQALGQGPEFLTYFNYEAQQDKSGLPNDRFSAERPEGSISTLTIQRTEQRDSAMYRCASSLPKTFLAGGSTGELFFGEGSRLTVL.

This chain's CDR3 is CASSQDPGQGGTEAFF. The CDR3 DNA follows: TGTGCCAGCAGCCAAGACCCGGGACAGGGTGGCACTGAAGCTTTCTTT. This chain uses TRBV4-2 with TRBJ1-1; 9 nucleotides line up with TRBD1. J gave up 4 bases and V 0 bases, and 6 bases lay outside the gene matches. CDR1 and CDR2 from the germline V gene are LGHNA and YNFKEQ. The CDR3 covers 16 residues.

This clone was seen a few times. The same CDR3 also results from other DNA sequences found in this sample. The chain couples TRBV30 to TRBJ1-2; 9 nucleotides line up with TRBD1. V shed 5 bases and J 2 bases; nucleotides not matched to a gene: 9. This CDR3 has 15 residues. Germline-derived CDR1 and CDR2 are GTSNPN and SVGIG (reference sequence). The DNA of the CDR3 is TGTGCCTGGGGCCGGGACAGGGAGAAAAACTATGGCTACACCTTC. Translation gives CAWGRDREKNYGYTF.

The chain joins TRBV19 to TRBJ1-3; 8 bases agree with TRBD1. CDR1 LNHDA and CDR2 SQIVND come from the germline V gene (reference sequence). Unmatched junction bases numbered 6, after V lost 8 bases and J lost 0 bases. This CDR3 region has 15 residues. The CDR3 reads CASAQGEASGNTIYF. In DNA form, the CDR3 reads TGTGCCAGTGCACAGGGGGAAGCCTCTGGAAACACCATATATTTT.